This T cell receptor (beta chain) was documented in a study of human T cells and chemical hapten exposure. The overall study: Per-sample variation in TCR yield stemmed mainly from small pooled library volume differences.

Whole-study findings and limits: TCRs above 1 in 1000 frequency stayed constant with DPC sensitization.

The CDR3 is 15 residues long. V was clipped by 2 bases and J by 2 bases, with 11 bases between them. Germline values: CDR1 SGHAT, CDR2 FQNNGV. This clonotype was seen repeatedly, ten times or more. Antigen specificity is unknown. Original handling: TCRs per sample had a median of 95,638 and ranged from about 23,224 to 700,000. MiXCR was run by TCRdb on the RACE reads, yielding one entry per CDR3 protein. The V and J calls were determined by TCRdb, not by the authors. The profile shows more than 75,000 distinct CDR3 sequences, 8.6% of them singletons. Indicated time point: healthy volunteer bleed at 6 weeks. Whole blood that had not been fractionated was the source of extracted total RNA.

The chain couples TRBV11-2 to TRBJ2-3, with D possibly matching TRBD1 (5 bases). The source of this sequence is a male donor in good health. Some clones in this sample may be carry-over from other donors' samples. Source material: whole blood. The CDR3 spells CASSLFGHNTDTQYF. Written as DNA, the CDR3 is TGTGCCAGCAGCTTATTTGGACACAACACAGATACGCAGTATTTT.